The 27 T cell receptor beta chains in this list originate from one sample, sequenced in a study of shared clonotypes between healthy human individuals. Clones were read by immunoSEQ multiplex PCR, and TCRdb kept only the in-frame ones, dropping some. This table holds roughly 1 million clones, roughly 80% found once. Sequencing was carried out using memory CD4+ T cells sorted from blood. Documented subset: CD45RA-negative fraction. Source of these receptors: a young man in good health.

This chain links TRBV7-8 with TRBJ2-5, with D perhaps TRBD1 (6 bases). Looked up from germline, CDR1 is SGHVS and CDR2 is FQNEAQ. This CDR3 region has 15 residues. V shed 6 bases and J shed 5 bases, with 19 bases lying between them. CDR3 in amino acids: CASRPDSKGWETQYF. CDR3 coding DNA: TGTGCCAGCAGGCCGGACAGTAAGGGGTGGGAGACCCAGTACTTC.

The rearrangement joins TRBV5-6 to TRBJ1-2; TRBD1 matches at 9 bases. The CDR3 has 17 residues. V lost 3 bases, J lost 2 bases, and 11 bases stayed unmatched. Germline V gene sequence: CDR1 SGHDT, CDR2 YYEEEE. CDR3 nucleotide sequence: TGTGCCAGCAGCTCGATACCACCGGGGACAGGGAACTATGGCTACACCTTC. Amino acid sequence: CASSSIPPGTGNYGYTF.

This clone showed up just a few times. The chain is built from TRBV5-8 and TRBJ2-7, with 8 nucleotides matching TRBD1. The CDR3 consists of 20 residues. The V gene end was trimmed by 4 bases and the J gene end by 0 bases; junction bases not matched to a gene: 21. Per germline, CDR1 SGHTS and CDR2 YDEGEE. CDR3 protein: CASSQKPGQVRYSSSYEQYF. The DNA for the CDR3 is TGTGCCAGCAGCCAGAAACCGGGACAGGTGAGGTACAGCAGCTCCTACGAGCAGTACTTC.

The chain uses TRBV5-8 and TRBJ1-2; D is unclear. The V and J ends lost 6 bases and 0 bases respectively, with 9 bases between them. CDR1 is SGHTS, CDR2 YDEGEE, per germline. This CDR3 has 13 amino acids. The CDR3 here is CASTIFANYGYTF. In DNA, the CDR3 is TGTGCCAGCACTATCTTTGCTAACTATGGCTACACCTTC. The complete variable domain, with remaining parts taken from reference TRBV5-8 and TRBJ1-2, reads EAGVTQSPTHLIKTRGQQATLRCSPISGHTSVYWYQQALGLGLQFLLWYDEGEERNRGNFPPRFSGRQFPNYSSELNVNALELEDSALYLCASTIFANYGYTFGSGTRLTVV.

The CDR3 nucleotides read TGTGCCAGCAGTTCCGGCGCCGTCTATGGCTACACCTTC. Translation: CASSSGAVYGYTF. The chain has TRBV28 and TRBJ1-2; D is undetermined. CDR1 and CDR2 (germline): MDHEN, SYDVKM. The CDR3 sequence is 13 residues long. The ends were cut back, 4 bases at V and 4 bases at J, with 10 bases in the middle.

V and J are TRBV9 and TRBJ2-7, with D perhaps given as TRBD1 or TRBD2 (5 bases each). V was clipped by 4 bases and J by 3 bases, with 14 bases between them. The CDR3 spans 14 residues. CDR1 is SGDLS, CDR2 YYNGEE, per germline. DNA for the CDR3: TGTGCCAGCAGCTATCGGGACGGTAACTACGAGCAGTACTTC. Residues: CASSYRDGNYEQYF.

The chain is built from TRBV30 and TRBJ1-5, with D possibly TRBD1 on 5 matching bases. V lost 0 bases to trimming and J lost 7 bases, with 19 bases between them. Germline lookup yields CDR1 GTSNPN and CDR2 SVGIG (reference sequence). The CDR3 loop spans 16 amino acids. CDR3 in amino acids: CAWSVNFRGGGQPQHF. Written as DNA, the CDR3 is TGTGCCTGGAGTGTAAATTTTCGGGGGGGAGGACAGCCCCAGCATTTT. Complete variable domain (other parts from reference TRBV30 and TRBJ1-5): SQTIHQWPATLVQPVGSPLSLECTVEGTSNPNLYWYRQAAGRGLQLLFYSVGIGQISSEVPQNLSASRPQDRQFILSSKKLLLSDSGFYLCAWSVNFRGGGQPQHFGDGTRLSIL.

V and J are TRBV5-1 and TRBJ2-5, with D perhaps TRBD2 (6 bases). V lost 3 bases and J lost 5, with 11 bases in between. The CDR3 consists of 13 residues. In germline, CDR1 is SGHRS, CDR2 YFSETQ. The CDR3 region is CASSYGGLETQYF. CDR3 in DNA: TGCGCCAGCAGCTACGGGGGATTGGAGACCCAGTACTTC.

The chain couples TRBV27 to TRBJ1-5; possibly TRBD1 for D (5 bases). The CDR3 consists of 17 residues. Between the trimmed V and J ends, which lost 10 bases and 2 bases, there was a span of 24 bases. From germline, CDR1 is MNHEY and CDR2 SMNVEV (reference sequence). CDR3 region: CATRSGQGGVGNQPQHF. CDR3 nucleotide sequence: TGTGCCACTCGCTCGGGGCAGGGAGGCGTAGGCAATCAGCCCCAGCATTTT.

The J gene is TRBJ2-3, the V gene TRBV6-6; 12 bases line up with TRBD1. The CDR3 has 15 residues. In germline, CDR1 is MNHNY, CDR2 SVGAGI (reference sequence). Trimming took 5 bases from V and 4 from J; bases not matched to a gene: 4. CDR3 sequence reads: CASSMGQGASDTQYF. The CDR3 DNA reads as TGTGCCAGCAGTATGGGACAGGGGGCGTCAGATACGCAGTATTTT.

The chain is built from TRBV30 and TRBJ1-2; no clear D gene. This CDR3 is 11 amino acids long. Looked up from germline, CDR1 is GTSNPN and CDR2 is SVGIG (reference sequence). V dropped 3 bases and J dropped 4 bases, with 6 bases sitting between them. The CDR3 DNA sequence: TGTGCCTGGAGGTTCAGCTATGGCTACACCTTC. The encoded protein is CAWRFSYGYTF.

The sample holds a few counts of this clone. The chain joins TRBV7-2 to TRBJ2-5; D is unclear. V dropped 7 bases and J dropped 5 bases, with 11 bases sitting between them. Germline CDR1 reads SGHTA; CDR2 reads FQGNSA. This CDR3 contains 12 residues. For the CDR3, the DNA is TGTGCCAGCACCCCTATTGATGAGACCCAGTACTTC. Translating gives CASTPIDETQYF.

The CDR3 spells CASSLGGTGAAGNTIYF. CDR3 DNA: TGTGCCAGCAGCTTGGGAGGGACAGGGGCTGCTGGAAACACCATATATTTT. The chain recombines TRBV5-4 with TRBJ1-3; 10 bases are a match to TRBD1. Germline CDR1 and CDR2: SGHNT and YYREEE (reference sequence). CDR3 size: 17 residues. The V segment lost 0 bases and the J segment 2 bases; nucleotides outside the gene matches: 5. The full variable domain, in which reference TRBV5-4 and TRBJ1-3 provide the parts outside the CDR3, is ETGVTQSPTHLIKTRGQQVTLRCSSQSGHNTVSWYQQALGQGPQFIFQYYREEENGRGNFPPRFSGLQFPNYSSELNVNALELDDSALYLCASSLGGTGAAGNTIYFGEGSWLTVV.

This clone has more than one count but fewer than ten. V usage is TRBV7-2 and J usage is TRBJ2-7; D not resolved. CDR1 is SGHTA and CDR2 is FQGNSA in the germline V gene. The CDR3 is made up of 13 amino acids. Trimming took 5 bases from V and 6 from J, leaving 14 bases between them. As DNA, the CDR3 is TGTGCCAGCAGCATATGGGTTGAGTTCGAGCAGTACTTC. Its translation is CASSIWVEFEQYF.

This clone was seen a handful of times. This chain links TRBV28 with TRBJ2-3; 10 bases line up with TRBD1. This CDR3 contains 17 residues. The germline CDR1 and CDR2 sequences are MDHEN and SYDVKM. After removal of 5 bases from V and 6 bases from J, the junction contained 14 bases not matched to a gene. The CDR3 sequence is CASSPRRRTGGGDTQYF. Here the CDR3 DNA reads TGTGCCAGCAGTCCACGCCGGCGGACAGGGGGTGGGGATACGCAGTATTTT.

This clone was seen only a few times. The rearrangement joins TRBV5-1 to TRBJ1-5; 8 bases agree with TRBD1. This CDR3 is 15 amino acids long. V lost 0 bases to trimming and J lost 5 bases; unmatched junction nucleotides: 4. Germline CDR1 SGHRS, CDR2 YFSETQ. The CDR3 nucleotides read TGCGCCAGCAGCTTGGGAGACAGGGGAGATCAGCCCCAGCATTTT. The encoded protein is CASSLGDRGDQPQHF.

This clone has more than one count but fewer than ten. V is TRBV11-2 and J is TRBJ2-1, with 8 bases identical to TRBD1. The V gene end was trimmed by 0 bases and the J gene end by 5 bases; junction bases not matched to a gene: 3. This CDR3 comprises 15 residues. Germline V gene data show CDR1 as SGHAT and CDR2 as FQNNGV. The CDR3 loop reads CASSLDRGRNNEQFF. CDR3 bases: TGTGCCAGCAGCTTAGACAGGGGGCGAAACAATGAGCAGTTCTTC.

This chain connects TRBV7-9 to TRBJ2-2; 12 nucleotides line up with TRBD1. CDR1 is SEHNR and CDR2 is FQNEAQ in the germline V gene (reference sequence). Trimming took 5 bases from V and 4 from J; bases not matched to a gene: 5. This CDR3 is built from 16 residues. The CDR3 DNA follows: TGTGCCAGCAGCCCGGGGGACAGGGGGCGCACCGGGGAGCTGTTTTTT. Its protein is CASSPGDRGRTGELFF.

V is TRBV4-1 and J is TRBJ2-2, with a possible D match to TRBD2 (5 bases). Germline CDR1 is MGHRA and CDR2 is YSYEKL. V was shortened by 2 bases and J by 5 bases, with 12 bases between the two germline ends. This CDR3 has 15 amino acids. CDR3 sequence reads: CASSQPTRTTGELFF. The DNA of the CDR3 is TGCGCCAGCAGCCAACCTACCCGGACTACCGGGGAGCTGTTTTTT.

This chain links TRBV25-1 with TRBJ1-6, with 7 bases fitting TRBD1. Germline CDR1 MGHDK, CDR2 SYGVNS. J gave up 7 bases and V 4 bases, and 4 bases lay outside the gene matches. The CDR3 has 14 residues. CDR3 coding DNA: TGTGCCAGCAGTGTCCGGGACAGAAATTCACCCCTCCACTTT. Its protein is CASSVRDRNSPLHF.

The rearrangement uses TRBV30 and TRBJ2-2, with D unresolved. Trimming cost V 2 bases and J 2 bases, with 3 bases left between them. This CDR3 spans 12 amino acids. Per germline, CDR1 GTSNPN and CDR2 SVGIG (reference sequence). The CDR3 spells CAWSYNTGELFF. CDR3 bases: TGTGCCTGGAGTTATAACACCGGGGAGCTGTTTTTT.

On this clone: Other DNA sequences in the same sample also yield this CDR3. The chain joins TRBV7-8 to TRBJ2-6; D gene ambiguous. The germline gives CDR1 SGHVS, CDR2 FQNEAQ. The CDR3 sequence is 14 residues long. The V end lost 5 bases, the J end lost 0 bases, and 5 bases lay between the germline ends. In DNA form, the CDR3 reads TGTGCCAGCAGCCCGTCCTCTGGGGCCAACGTCCTGACTTTC. This codes for CASSPSSGANVLTF.

This clone appeared once. The chain is built from TRBV10-2 and TRBJ1-4; D is perhaps TRBD1 (6 bases). CDR3 length equals 14 residues. V was trimmed by 6 bases and J by 3 bases, leaving 11 bases between them. Germline CDR1 WSHSY, CDR2 SAAADI. As DNA, the CDR3 is TGCGCCAGCAGGGAACAGGGCTCTAATGAAAAACTGTTTTTT. Protein: CASREQGSNEKLFF.

This chain joins TRBV6-1 and TRBJ2-4; 7 nucleotides match TRBD2. With V trimmed by 7 bases and J by 1 base, 7 bases remained unmatched. The CDR3 extends over 15 amino acids. Germline-derived CDR1 and CDR2 are MNHNS and SASEGT. The CDR3 loop is CASILREGAKNIQYF. In DNA, the CDR3 is TGTGCCAGCATCCTAAGGGAGGGGGCCAAAAACATTCAGTACTTC.

The chain is built from TRBV13 and TRBJ1-2; possibly TRBD1 for D (6 bases). The V end was cut by 1 base, the J end by 4 bases, with 13 bases between. The CDR3 covers 15 residues. Germline lookup yields CDR1 PRHDT and CDR2 FYEKMQ (reference sequence). As DNA, the CDR3 is TGTGCCAGCAGCTTAGTCGGGGGGGCCGTCTATGGCTACACCTTC. Amino acids: CASSLVGGAVYGYTF.

The rearrangement uses TRBV28 and TRBJ1-1, with D unclear. With 3 bases removed from V and 5 bases from J, the gap between germline ends came to 16 bases. This CDR3 contains 15 residues. In germline, CDR1 is MDHEN, CDR2 SYDVKM. The CDR3 DNA is TGTGCCAGCAGTTTGTCACAGTCGGGTTTGACTGAAGCTTTCTTT. Amino acid sequence: CASSLSQSGLTEAFF.

Many counts were recorded for this clone. The chain recombines TRBV5-1 with TRBJ1-2, with 8 bases identical to TRBD1. Germline V gives CDR1 SGHRS, CDR2 YFSETQ. The CDR3 contains 14 residues. V shed 4 bases, J shed 4 bases, and the junction held 6 bases outside the gene matches. This chain's CDR3 is CASSADRVSYGYTF. The CDR3 DNA sequence: TGCGCCAGCAGCGCGGACAGGGTTAGCTATGGCTACACCTTC.